This is a list of T cell receptor beta chains from one sample in a study of blood T cell repertoires in COVID-19. TCRdb's copy holds only in-frame clones and misses some; the assay was immunoSEQ multiplex PCR. The sample contains around 100,000 clones, 84% of which appear only once. Sequencing was carried out using peripheral blood. The receptor set was obtained from a woman aged 40 to 50 with acute or convalescent COVID-19. The CDR3 runs from the conserved cysteine through the conserved F or W. The D gene is left open where the match is weak. The size of a clone is reported for some rows only, either as once, few or many, or as a class for expanded clones.

j_call v_call d_call clone_size cdr3_aa cdr3_nt
TRBJ1-1 TRBV3-1/TRBV3-2 TRBD1 once CASSQGQGVTEAFF TGTGCCAGCAGCCAAGGACAGGGGGTCACTGAAGCTTTCTTT
TRBJ1-4 TRBV2 TRBD1 few CASSVGQGAHEKLFF TGTGCCAGCAGCGTAGGACAGGGGGCGCACGAAAAACTGTTTTTT
TRBJ1-5 TRBV19 . . CASSLIIDQPQHF TGTGCCAGTAGTCTAATCATTGATCAGCCCCAGCATTTT
TRBJ2-7 TRBV5-1 . . CASTTGDFYEQYF TGCGCCAGCACAACAGGGGACTTCTACGAGCAGTACTTC
TRBJ1-5 TRBV30 . . CAWGGGYGNQPQHF TGTGCCTGGGGCGGGGGGTACGGCAATCAGCCCCAGCATTTT
TRBJ1-1 TRBV5-1 TRBD1 . CASSSITGTGGAVAFF TGCGCCAGCAGCTCGATTACCGGGACAGGGGGCGCGGTGGCTTTCTTT
TRBJ1-3 TRBV10-3 . . CATSGSGNTIYF TGTGCCACCTCAGGGTCTGGAAACACCATATATTTT
TRBJ1-3 TRBV19 TRBD1 . CASSDRGDGNTIYF TGTGCCAGTAGTGACAGGGGAGATGGAAACACCATATATTTT
TRBJ2-1 TRBV18 TRBD1 . CASSPHPTGNEQFF TGTGCCAGCTCACCACACCCGACAGGGAATGAGCAGTTCTTC
TRBJ2-7 TRBV5-1 TRBD2 . CASSPQGGGAAYEQYF TGCGCCAGCAGCCCCCAGGGCGGGGGGGCCGCCTACGAGCAGTACTTC
TRBJ1-6 TRBV3-1/TRBV3-2 TRBD1 . CASSLDRADSPLHF TGTGCCAGCAGCTTGGACAGGGCTGATTCACCCCTCCACTTT
TRBJ2-1 TRBV5-1 . few CASSLKTGDTFRSYNEQFF TGCGCCAGCAGCTTGAAGACCGGGGACACTTTTCGCTCCTACAATGAGCAGTTCTTC
TRBJ1-2 TRBV20-1 . few CSLAGPYGYTF TGCAGTTTGGCAGGTCCGTATGGCTACACCTTC
TRBJ1-4 TRBV18 . . CASSPDSNEKLFF TGTGCCAGCTCACCAGACAGTAATGAAAAACTGTTTTTT
TRBJ1-5 TRBV7-2 TRBD1 . CASSPQTGLSNQPQHF TGTGCCAGCAGCCCGCAGACAGGGCTTAGCAATCAGCCCCAGCATTTT
TRBJ1-4 TRBV5-5 . . CASSLGAMTGGEKLFF TGTGCCAGCAGCTTGGGGGCCATGACAGGCGGTGAAAAACTGTTTTTT
TRBJ2-1 TRBV15 . . CATGLFGSRGYNEQFF TGTGCCACCGGCCTCTTTGGAAGTCGGGGTTACAATGAGCAGTTCTTC
TRBJ1-2 TRBV2 . . CASTRLSLDGYTF TGTGCCAGCACGAGGCTCAGCTTGGATGGCTACACCTTC
TRBJ1-6 TRBV5-1 . . CASSLAAGAGLKNSPLHF TGCGCCAGCAGCTTGGCCGCCGGAGCCGGCCTAAAAAATTCACCCCTCCACTTT
TRBJ1-4 TRBV28 . . CASSLPTRANEKLFF TGTGCCAGCAGTTTACCTACCCGAGCTAATGAAAAACTGTTTTTT
TRBJ1-1 TRBV3-1/TRBV3-2 . . CASRDEGGTEAFF TGTGCCAGCAGGGACGAGGGTGGCACTGAAGCTTTCTTT
TRBJ2-7 TRBV19 . . CASSRLLESEQYF TGTGCCAGTAGTAGGCTCCTGGAGTCGGAGCAGTACTTC
TRBJ1-2 TRBV5-4 TRBD1 . CASSLASDRVYGYTF TGTGCCAGCAGCTTGGCCAGTGACAGGGTCTATGGCTACACCTTC
TRBJ2-7 TRBV19 TRBD2 . CASSISGGAPYEQYF TGTGCCAGTAGTATAAGCGGGGGCGCCCCCTACGAGCAGTACTTC
TRBJ1-2 TRBV29-1 . once CSASRQQGKGGYTF TGCAGCGCTTCCCGCCAACAGGGAAAGGGTGGCTACACCTTC
TRBJ1-2 TRBV19 . . CASSRQALANYGYTF TGTGCCAGTAGCCGACAGGCCCTAGCTAACTATGGCTACACCTTC
TRBJ1-5 TRBV6-2/TRBV6-3 TRBD1 . CASSFLPRQGGQPQHF TGTGCCAGCAGTTTCCTACCGAGACAGGGCGGGCAGCCCCAGCATTTT
TRBJ2-1 TRBV2 . . CASSEEEYEQFF TGTGCCAGCAGTGAAGAGGAGTATGAGCAGTTCTTC
TRBJ1-1 TRBV5-6 . . CASSSGHTAFF TGTGCCAGCAGCTCTGGACATACGGCTTTCTTT
TRBJ1-1 TRBV10-2 . few CASSDRNTEAFF TGCGCCAGCAGTGACAGGAACACTGAAGCTTTCTTT
TRBJ1-1 TRBV2 TRBD1 few CASSVEGARTEAFF TGTGCCAGCAGTGTTGAGGGGGCTAGGACTGAAGCTTTCTTT
TRBJ1-1 TRBV5-6 . . CASSWGIRGTGAFF TGTGCCAGCAGCTGGGGCATCAGGGGTACGGGAGCTTTCTTT
TRBJ1-5 TRBV3-1/TRBV3-2 . . CASSFTRSEQPQHF TGTGCCAGCAGCTTTACGCGGAGCGAACAGCCCCAGCATTTT
TRBJ2-3 TRBV19 . . CASRDLSSVSQYF TGTGCCAGTCGCGACCTTTCTAGCGTATCGCAGTATTTT
TRBJ2-1 TRBV5-1 . . CASSFSSVGPGEQFF TGCGCCAGCAGCTTCAGCTCCGTGGGTCCGGGTGAGCAGTTCTTC
TRBJ1-3 TRBV6-5 . . CASRSGRDSLNTIYF TGTGCCAGCAGATCCGGACGGGACTCTTTGAACACCATATATTTT